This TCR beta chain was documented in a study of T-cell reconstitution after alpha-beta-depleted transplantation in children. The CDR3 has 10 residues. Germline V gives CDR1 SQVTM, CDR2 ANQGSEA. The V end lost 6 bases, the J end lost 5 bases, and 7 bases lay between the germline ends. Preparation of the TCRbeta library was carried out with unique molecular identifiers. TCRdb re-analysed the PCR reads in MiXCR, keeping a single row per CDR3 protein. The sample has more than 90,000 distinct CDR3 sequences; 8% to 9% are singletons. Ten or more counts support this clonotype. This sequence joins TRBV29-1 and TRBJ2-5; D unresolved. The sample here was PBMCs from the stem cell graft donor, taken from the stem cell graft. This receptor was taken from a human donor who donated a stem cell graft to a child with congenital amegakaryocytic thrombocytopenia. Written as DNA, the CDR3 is TGCAGCGTGTCGATGGAGACCCAGTACTTC. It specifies CSVSMETQYF. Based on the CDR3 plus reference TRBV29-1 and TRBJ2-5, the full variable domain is SAVISQKPSRDICQRGTSLTIQCQVDSQVTMMFWYRQQPGQSLTLIATANQGSEATYESGFVIDKFPISRPNLTFSTLTVSNMSPEDSSIYLCSVSMETQYFGPGTRLLVL.